These 25 T cell receptor beta chains came from one sample sequenced in a study of cytomegalovirus exposure and HLA in healthy donors. Data came from immunoSEQ multiplex PCR; TCRdb stores just in-frame clones and leaves some out. This sample has hundreds of thousands of clones; 70% to 90% occur once, and the top ten carry around 0.8%. What was sequenced was PBMCs. The receptors stem from a woman aged 18-29 years in good health and CMV-seronegative.

This clone was found once. This chain uses TRBV28 with TRBJ1-6, with D maybe TRBD1 (5 bases). Germline CDR1 reads MDHEN; CDR2 reads SYDVKM. The CDR3 covers 16 residues. The V and J ends lost 5 bases and 0 bases respectively, with 11 bases between them. DNA of the CDR3: TGTGCCAGCAGTGATGGCGGGGGCTCCTATAATTCACCCCTCCACTTT. Its translation: CASSDGGGSYNSPLHF.

J is TRBJ2-6 and V is TRBV2, with a tentative D call TRBD1 (5 bases). This CDR3 is built from 17 residues. Germline values: CDR1 SNHLY, CDR2 FYNNEI. Trimming left V 6 bases short and J 0 bases short, with 15 bases between. CDR3 sequence: CASSPPRQPSGANVLTF. The CDR3 DNA follows: TGTGCCAGCAGCCCGCCTCGACAGCCCTCTGGGGCCAACGTCCTGACTTTC. Complete variable domain (other parts from reference TRBV2 and TRBJ2-6): EPEVTQTPSHQVTQMGQEVILRCVPISNHLYFYWYRQILGQKVEFLVSFYNNEISEKSEIFDDQFSVERPDGSNFTLKIRSTKLEDSAMYFCASSPPRQPSGANVLTFGAGSRLTVL.

The chain uses TRBV30 and TRBJ2-1, with 7 bases lining up with TRBD2. This CDR3 is 15 amino acids long. CDR1 GTSNPN and CDR2 SVGIG come from the germline V gene (reference sequence). Unmatched junction bases numbered 10, after V lost 0 bases and J lost 8 bases. The CDR3: CAWSVLSGTSHEQFF. Written as DNA, the CDR3 is TGTGCCTGGAGTGTACTAAGCGGGACTTCCCATGAGCAGTTCTTC.

The J gene is TRBJ2-1, the V gene TRBV15, with 11 nucleotides matching TRBD2. V lost 5 bases to trimming and J lost 4 bases; unmatched junction nucleotides: 7. The CDR3 sequence is 16 residues long. Germline V lookup: CDR1 LNHNV, CDR2 YYDKDF (reference sequence). CDR3 sequence reads: CATSLLTSGTYNEQFF. The CDR3 nucleotides read TGTGCCACCAGCTTACTGACTAGCGGGACTTACAATGAGCAGTTCTTC.

The chain couples TRBV7-9 to TRBJ2-4; no definite D call. Trimming left V 8 bases short and J 3 bases short, with 11 bases between. Germline-derived CDR1 and CDR2 are SEHNR and FQNEAQ (reference sequence). The CDR3 has 13 amino acids. This CDR3 reads CASLEFGKNIQYF. In nucleotides, the CDR3 is TGTGCCAGCTTGGAGTTTGGCAAAAACATTCAGTACTTC. The entire variable domain, with the rest obtained from reference TRBV7-9 and TRBJ2-4, is as follows: DTGVSQNPRHKITKRGQNVTFRCDPISEHNRLYWYRQTLGQGPEFLTYFQNEAQLEKSRLLSDRFSAERPKGSFSTLEIQRTEQGDSAMYLCASLEFGKNIQYFGAGTRLSVL.

V is TRBV5-1 and J is TRBJ1-2; D ambiguous. The CDR3 has 16 residues. The V end lost 2 bases, the J end lost 4 bases, and 18 bases lay between the germline ends. Germline V lookup: CDR1 SGHRS, CDR2 YFSETQ. The CDR3 region has the DNA TGCGCCAGCAGCTTTGAGGGTTTTATTGATGGCTATGGCTACACCTTC. It encodes CASSFEGFIDGYGYTF.

This chain joins TRBV29-1 and TRBJ2-7; TRBD2 is a possible D gene (6 bases). Trimming left V 6 bases short and J 2 bases short, with 17 bases between. CDR1 and CDR2 (germline): SQVTM, ANQGSEA. The CDR3 sequence is 14 residues long. The CDR3 DNA reads as TGCAGCGTACGCGGGACTCTGGGACCCTACGAGCAGTACTTC. It translates to CSVRGTLGPYEQYF.

This rearrangement joins TRBV25-1 to TRBJ2-5, with D perhaps TRBD2 (6 bases). Germline V lookup: CDR1 MGHDK, CDR2 SYGVNS. CDR3 length: 15 residues. V was trimmed by 3 bases and J by 4 bases, leaving 15 bases between them. CDR3 protein: CASSDRAGWGETQYF. In DNA, the CDR3 is TGTGCCAGCAGTGACCGGGCGGGGTGGGGAGAGACCCAGTACTTC. Based on the CDR3 plus reference TRBV25-1 and TRBJ2-5, the full variable domain is EADIYQTPRYLVIGTGKKITLECSQTMGHDKMYWYQQDPGMELHLIHYSYGVNSTEKGDLSSESTVSRIRTEHFPLTLESARPSHTSQYLCASSDRAGWGETQYFGPGTRLLVL.

V gene TRBV28 combines with J gene TRBJ2-5; no definite D call. CDR1 and CDR2 (germline): MDHEN, SYDVKM. The CDR3 consists of 13 residues. Trimming shortened V by 5 bases and J by 5 bases, and 12 bases separated the two germline ends. The CDR3 DNA reads as TGTGCCAGCAGTCCCACTATGAGGGAGACCCAGTACTTC. It yields the protein CASSPTMRETQYF. The variable domain in full, with the rest retrieved from reference TRBV28 and TRBJ2-5, is DVKVTQSSRYLVKRTGEKVFLECVQDMDHENMFWYRQDPGLGLRLIYFSYDVKMKEKGDIPEGYSVSREKKERFSLILESASTNQTSMYLCASSPTMRETQYFGPGTRLLVL.

V usage is TRBV27 and J usage is TRBJ2-1, with 8 nucleotides matching TRBD2. Germline V gene data show CDR1 as MNHEY and CDR2 as SMNVEV (reference sequence). There are 14 residues in the CDR3. Trimming at V came to 3 bases and at J to 6 bases, leaving 4 bases not matched to a gene. DNA of the CDR3: TGTGCCAGCAGTTTGTCTAGCGGGCTCAATGAGCAGTTCTTC. It encodes CASSLSSGLNEQFF.

V gene TRBV7-8 combines with J gene TRBJ2-3, with 8 bases that match TRBD1. Germline V gene sequence: CDR1 SGHVS, CDR2 FQNEAQ. The CDR3 totals 16 residues. J gave up 4 bases and V 7 bases, and 13 bases lay outside the gene matches. The CDR3 loop is CASNRDPTGASDTQYF. The CDR3 nucleotides read TGTGCCAGCAATCGAGACCCGACAGGGGCGTCAGATACGCAGTATTTT.

The J gene is TRBJ1-1, the V gene TRBV5-1; D is perhaps TRBD1 (5 bases). The germline V and J ends were trimmed by 4 bases and 2 bases, with 12 bases remaining between them. Germline lookup yields CDR1 SGHRS and CDR2 YFSETQ. The CDR3 runs to 14 residues. The DNA of the CDR3 is TGCGCCAGCAGCAGAGACAGCCCAAACACTGAAGCTTTCTTT. This sequence encodes CASSRDSPNTEAFF. Supplemented by reference TRBV5-1 and TRBJ1-1, the full variable domain reads KAGVTQTPRYLIKTRGQQVTLSCSPISGHRSVSWYQQTPGQGLQFLFEYFSETQRNKGNFPGRFSGRQFSNSRSEMNVSTLELGDSALYLCASSRDSPNTEAFFGQGTRLTVV.

The V call is TRBV4-2, the J call TRBJ1-5, with D possibly matching TRBD1 (6 bases). This CDR3 region has 14 residues. The V end lost 4 bases, the J end lost 5 bases, and 12 bases lay between the germline ends. CDR1 and CDR2 (germline): LGHNA, YNFKEQ. The CDR3 region is CASSPEQGYQPQHF. CDR3 sequence (DNA): TGTGCCAGCAGCCCAGAACAGGGATATCAGCCCCAGCATTTT.

The CDR3 DNA sequence: TGTGCCAGCAGTTTCGACAGGGAGGTTTACAATGAGCAGTTCTTC. Protein sequence: CASSFDREVYNEQFF. The V gene is TRBV28, the J gene TRBJ2-1, with D tentatively TRBD1 (7 bases). The CDR3 contains 15 residues. V dropped 3 bases and J dropped 4 bases, with 13 bases sitting between them. Germline V CDR1 and CDR2: MDHEN, SYDVKM.

The chain recombines TRBV27 with TRBJ1-4, with TRBD1 as a possible D gene (6 bases). The CDR3 runs to 15 residues. V lost 4 bases and J 4 bases, leaving 13 bases between the germline ends. Per the germline V gene, CDR1 is MNHEY and CDR2 is SMNVEV (reference sequence). The CDR3 loop reads CASSSTDRFNEKLFF. DNA of the CDR3: TGTGCCAGCAGTTCCACGGACAGATTTAATGAAAAACTGTTTTTT.

The rearrangement joins TRBV5-1 to TRBJ1-3, with a tentative D call TRBD1 (6 bases). This CDR3 comprises 14 residues. Trimming took 3 bases from V and 1 from J, leaving 8 bases between them. The germline V gene encodes CDR1 SGHRS and CDR2 YFSETQ. CDR3 DNA: TGCGCCAGCAGCTCCGGGACATCTGGAAACACCATATATTTT. It is translated as CASSSGTSGNTIYF.

This chain links TRBV4-1 with TRBJ1-3; 9 bases are a match to TRBD1. The V gene end was trimmed by 4 bases and the J gene end by 2 bases; junction bases not matched to a gene: 18. The germline V gene encodes CDR1 MGHRA and CDR2 YSYEKL. This CDR3 is 20 amino acids long. The CDR3 bases are TGCGCCAGCAGCCTTCGCAATCGCCCGGGACAGGGAAGCGCTGGAAACACCATATATTTT. As protein: CASSLRNRPGQGSAGNTIYF.

This sequence joins TRBV2 and TRBJ1-6, with TRBD1 identical over 9 bases. J gave up 7 bases and V 7 bases, and 8 bases lay outside the gene matches. The CDR3 is 15 amino acids. The germline V gene has CDR1 SNHLY and CDR2 FYNNEI. The CDR3 loop is CASNPDRGDNSPLHF. CDR3 nucleotides: TGTGCCAGCAACCCGGACAGGGGCGACAATTCACCCCTCCACTTT.

CDR3 residues: CASSRRVGNNEQFF. The CDR3 DNA reads as TGTGCCAGCAGCCGCCGGGTCGGTAACAATGAGCAGTTCTTC. The chain joins TRBV7-3 to TRBJ2-1; D not resolved. Germline V gene lookup returns CDR1 SGHTA and CDR2 FQGTGA. The CDR3 is 14 amino acids. Trimming shortened V by 5 bases and J by 5 bases, and 13 bases separated the two germline ends.

This clone has just one count. The rearrangement uses TRBV28 and TRBJ1-5; possible D gene TRBD1, 6 bases. Trimming removed 6 bases from V and 0 bases from J, with 15 bases in between. This CDR3 region has 16 residues. Germline CDR1 MDHEN, CDR2 SYDVKM. CDR3 sequence (DNA): TGTGCCAGCAGCGAACGGCGGGGGGCTAGCAATCAGCCCCAGCATTTT. Its protein product is CASSERRGASNQPQHF.

The gene calls are TRBV30 and TRBJ1-1, with 7 bases fitting TRBD1. Unmatched junction bases numbered 5, after V lost 7 bases and J lost 0 bases. The CDR3 totals 13 residues. Looked up from germline, CDR1 is GTSNPN and CDR2 is SVGIG (reference sequence). The CDR3 here is CASLGQMNTEAFF. The DNA of the CDR3 is TGTGCCTCCCTGGGACAGATGAACACTGAAGCTTTCTTT.

The V call is TRBV27, the J call TRBJ2-6; TRBD2 matches at 15 bases. V lost 6 bases and J lost 0; bases outside the gene matches: 3. Germline V CDR1 and CDR2: MNHEY, SMNVEV (reference sequence). The CDR3 spans 18 residues. CDR3 region: CASRGLAGGVSGANVLTF. In DNA form, the CDR3 reads TGTGCCAGCAGGGGACTAGCGGGAGGTGTCTCTGGGGCCAACGTCCTGACTTTC.

The J gene is TRBJ1-1, the V gene TRBV28; 12 bases fit TRBD1. The CDR3 runs to 16 residues. CDR1 is MDHEN, CDR2 SYDVKM, per germline. After removal of 5 bases from V and 1 base from J, the junction contained 5 bases not matched to a gene. CDR3: CASSPGTGGRNTEAFF. CDR3 DNA sequence: TGTGCCAGCAGTCCCGGGACAGGGGGCCGGAACACTGAAGCTTTCTTT.

V is TRBV5-4 and J is TRBJ2-5; D is possibly TRBD2 (6 bases). V gave up 2 bases and J gave up 3 bases, with 8 bases separating them. This CDR3 is 13 amino acids long. CDR1 SGHNT and CDR2 YYREEE come from the germline V gene (reference sequence). This CDR3 is CASSFGGEETQYF. In nucleotides, the CDR3 is TGTGCCAGCAGCTTTGGAGGGGAAGAGACCCAGTACTTC.

The rearrangement links TRBV27 to TRBJ2-3; 8 positions match TRBD2. The CDR3 loop spans 12 amino acids. Germline assignment: CDR1 MNHEY and CDR2 SMNVEV (reference sequence). J gave up 11 bases and V 0 bases, and 1 base lay outside the gene matches. The DNA of the CDR3 is TGTGCCAGCAGTTTATCGACTAGCGAGCAGTATTTT. Translated: CASSLSTSEQYF.